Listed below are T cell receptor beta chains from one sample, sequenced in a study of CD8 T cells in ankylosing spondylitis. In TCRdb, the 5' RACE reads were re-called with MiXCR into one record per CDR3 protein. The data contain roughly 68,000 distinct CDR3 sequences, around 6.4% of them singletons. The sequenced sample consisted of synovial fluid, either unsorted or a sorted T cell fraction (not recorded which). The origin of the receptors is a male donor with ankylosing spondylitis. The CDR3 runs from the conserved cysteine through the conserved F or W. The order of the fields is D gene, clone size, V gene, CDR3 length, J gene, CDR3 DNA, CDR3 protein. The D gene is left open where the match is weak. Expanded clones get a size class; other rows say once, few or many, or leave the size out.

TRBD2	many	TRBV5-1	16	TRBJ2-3	TGCGCCAGCAGCTTGGCCATGGGGAGGGGCACGGATACGCAGTATTTT	CASSLAMGRGTDTQYF
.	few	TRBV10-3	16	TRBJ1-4	TGTGCCATCAGTGAATCGGGGATTGTGACTAATGAAAAACTGTTTTTT	CAISESGIVTNEKLFF
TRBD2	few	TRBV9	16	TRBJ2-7	TGTGCCAGCAGCGTTACTAGCGGGAGGGGAACCTACGAGCAGTACTTC	CASSVTSGRGTYEQYF
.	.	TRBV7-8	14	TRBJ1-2	TGTGCCAGCAGTTACCTGGGGACGGGCTATGGCTACACCTTC	CASSYLGTGYGYTF
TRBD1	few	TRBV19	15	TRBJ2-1	TGTGCCAGTAGTACAACCGGGACAGGGCGCGGTGAGCAGTTCTTC	CASSTTGTGRGEQFF
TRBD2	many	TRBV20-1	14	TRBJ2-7	TGCAGTGCTAGGGGCGGGAGCTATACCTACGAGCAGTACTTC	CSARGGSYTYEQYF
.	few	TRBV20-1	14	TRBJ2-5	TGCAGTGGGAGAGGGTCCCCCAATCCGGAGACCCAGTACTTC	CSGRGSPNPETQYF
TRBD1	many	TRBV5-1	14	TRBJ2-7	TGCGCCAGCAGCTTGGAGGGACAGGTCCACGAGCAGTACTTC	CASSLEGQVHEQYF
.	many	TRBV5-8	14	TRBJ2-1	TGTGCCAGCAGCCGGAACGCGCATTACAATGAGCAGTTCTTC	CASSRNAHYNEQFF
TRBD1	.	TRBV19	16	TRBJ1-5	TGTGCCAGCGCTTTTCTACAGGGGGCGCGCGGTCAGCCCCAGCATTTT	CASAFLQGARGQPQHF
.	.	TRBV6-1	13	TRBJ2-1	TGTGCCAGCATGAGGGAGCGGAATTTGGAGCAGTTCTTC	CASMRERNLEQFF
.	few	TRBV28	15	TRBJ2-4	TGTGCCAGCAGTTTACCGGGTTCGGCCAAAAACATTCAGTACTTC	CASSLPGSAKNIQYF
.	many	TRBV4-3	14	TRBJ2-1	TGCGCCAGCAGCCAAGATGAGTACTTCGATGAGCAGTTCTTC	CASSQDEYFDEQFF
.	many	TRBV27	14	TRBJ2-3	TGTGCCAGCAGTTTAGACTCATTCACAGATACGCAGTATTTT	CASSLDSFTDTQYF
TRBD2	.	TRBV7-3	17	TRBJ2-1	TGTGCCAGCAGCTTAACGGGTACGGCGGGAGGGTCAGGGGAGCAGTTCTTC	CASSLTGTAGGSGEQFF
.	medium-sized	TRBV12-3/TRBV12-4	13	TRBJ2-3	TGTGCCAGCAGTTTACCTAGCAGAGATACGCAGTATTTT	CASSLPSRDTQYF
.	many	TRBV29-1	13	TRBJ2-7	TGCAGCGTTAAGCGTACACCTTCCTACGAGCAGTACTTC	CSVKRTPSYEQYF
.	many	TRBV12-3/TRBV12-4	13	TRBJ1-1	TGTGCCAGCAGTTTACGGACAGCCGGTGAAGCTTTCTTT	CASSLRTAGEAFF
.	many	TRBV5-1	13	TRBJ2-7	TGCGCCAGCAGCTTACAGACCACCGGCGAGCAGTACTTC	CASSLQTTGEQYF
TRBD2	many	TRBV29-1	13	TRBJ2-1	TGCAGCGTTGGGACTAGCACCGCAAATGAGCAGTTCTTC	CSVGTSTANEQFF
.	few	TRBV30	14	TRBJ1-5	TGTGCCTGGACCCCGGGACGGTTCAATCAGCCCCAGCATTTT	CAWTPGRFNQPQHF
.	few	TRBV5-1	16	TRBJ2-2	TGCGCCAGCAGCTTGGCAGGGCGCGGGGTAGCCGGGGAGCTGTTTTTT	CASSLAGRGVAGELFF
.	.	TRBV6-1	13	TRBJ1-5	TGTGCCAGCAGCCTAATCAAGAATCAGCCCCAGCATTTT	CASSLIKNQPQHF
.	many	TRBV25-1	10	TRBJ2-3	TGTGCCAGCAGTCACGATACGCAGTATTTT	CASSHDTQYF
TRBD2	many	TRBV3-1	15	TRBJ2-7	TGTGCCAGCAGCCACAAGGGACTAGTCTCCTACGAGCAGTACTTC	CASSHKGLVSYEQYF
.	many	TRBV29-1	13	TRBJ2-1	TGCAGCGTTGAAGCGGGTCGCGACGATGAGCAGTTCTTC	CSVEAGRDDEQFF
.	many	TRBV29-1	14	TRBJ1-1	TGCAGCGTTGTAAGGTCGGCTGTGAACACTGAAGCTTTCTTT	CSVVRSAVNTEAFF
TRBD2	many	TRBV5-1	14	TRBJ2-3	TGCGCCAGCAGCTCCGGGACTAGGAAAGATACGCAGTATTTT	CASSSGTRKDTQYF
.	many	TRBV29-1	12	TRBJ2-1	TGCAGCGTTGATCCGGCGGGGAATGAGCAGTTCTTC	CSVDPAGNEQFF
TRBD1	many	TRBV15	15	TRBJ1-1	TGTGCCACCAGCAGGGGACAGGGGAGTCTCACTGAAGCTTTCTTT	CATSRGQGSLTEAFF
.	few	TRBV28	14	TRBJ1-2	TGTGCCAGCAGTCTCCACGGGGCACGAAAGGGCTACACCTTC	CASSLHGARKGYTF
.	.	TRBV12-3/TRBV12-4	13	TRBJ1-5	TGTGCCAGCACCCACTTTAGCAATCAGCCCCAGCATTTT	CASTHFSNQPQHF